Here is one T cell receptor beta chain with its context. The data were obtained in a study of shared clonotypes between healthy human individuals. The method was immunoSEQ multiplex PCR; TCRdb's version includes in-frame clones alone and lacks a portion of them. The repertoire holds roughly 590,000 clones, with less than 97% as singletons. V was clipped by 5 bases and J by 2 bases, with 4 bases between them. CDR3 length: 11 residues. In germline, CDR1 is PRHDT, CDR2 FYEKMQ (reference sequence). As defined, naive CD8 cells were CD45RO-negative and positively selected for CCR7, with terminally differentiated effector memory CD45RA+ cells excluded. Only Caucasian adults living in Nashville, Tennessee served as donors.

V usage is TRBV13 and J usage is TRBJ2-7, with D uncertain. The receptor was derived from a woman aged 25 to 39 in good health. Input material: naive CD8+ T cells sorted from blood. Here the CDR3 reads CASSLTYEQYF. The CDR3 region has the DNA TGTGCCAGCAGCCTCACCTACGAGCAGTACTTC.